The 26 T cell receptor beta chains presented below share a single source sample, sequenced in a study of T cell responses to AZD1222 COVID-19 vaccine. Clones were read by immunoSEQ multiplex PCR, and TCRdb kept only the in-frame ones, dropping some. Of 120,000 to 150,000 clones in the sample, 75% to 90% were seen once. The source was peripheral blood, collected on day 0 of MenACWY control vaccination. These receptors were collected from an adult in good health.

The chain uses TRBV12-3 or TRBV12-4 and TRBJ1-1, with D unresolved. Trimming left V 1 base short and J 11 bases short, with 11 bases between. The CDR3 is 12 amino acids. The CDR3 coding sequence is TGTGCCAGCAGTTTAGGGCAGCTAGGGGCTTTCTTT. This encodes CASSLGQLGAFF.

V is TRBV7-9 and J is TRBJ1-1; possibly TRBD1 for D (6 bases). Germline V CDR1 and CDR2: SEHNR, FQNEAQ (reference sequence). V was cut by 4 bases and J by 0 bases, with 12 bases left in between. This CDR3 has 15 residues. CDR3 nucleotide sequence: TGTGCCAGCAGCTCCCTCACAGGGATGAACACTGAAGCTTTCTTT. This gives the protein CASSSLTGMNTEAFF.

This clone was observed once. The rearrangement uses TRBV7-9 and TRBJ1-2, with D maybe TRBD1 (6 bases). Per the germline V gene, CDR1 is SEHNR and CDR2 is FQNEAQ (reference sequence). The CDR3 totals 13 residues. The V end lost 4 bases, the J end lost 10 bases, and 16 bases lay between the germline ends. CDR3 nucleotides: TGTGCCAGCAGCTCAGACAGGAGCCGCGACTACACCTTC. Its protein is CASSSDRSRDYTF.

The V and J genes are TRBV5-1 and TRBJ2-3, with D possibly TRBD1 on 6 matching bases. Trimming removed 7 bases at V and 0 bases at J, with 15 bases between. Germline lookup yields CDR1 SGHRS and CDR2 YFSETQ. CDR3 length: 15 residues. CDR3 loop: CASLKDSTSTDTQYF. The CDR3 coding sequence is TGCGCCAGCCTAAAGGACAGCACTAGCACAGATACGCAGTATTTT.

The chain couples TRBV2 to TRBJ1-5; D remains ambiguous. Per germline, CDR1 SNHLY and CDR2 FYNNEI. CDR3 length equals 13 residues. V lost 7 bases to trimming and J lost 0 bases, with 7 bases between them. The CDR3, as DNA: TGTGCCAGCACAGAACTTAGCAATCAGCCCCAGCATTTT. The encoded protein is CASTELSNQPQHF.

The chain recombines TRBV3-1 (or the pseudogene TRBV3-2) with TRBJ2-7, with unresolved D. This CDR3 contains 11 residues. CDR1 and CDR2 (germline): LGHDT, YNNKEL (reference sequence). V was clipped by 4 bases and J by 3 bases, with 4 bases between them. The CDR3 loop is CASSLNYEQYF. CDR3 bases: TGTGCCAGCAGCCTGAACTACGAGCAGTACTTC.

There are a few counts of this clone. In nucleotides, the CDR3 is TGTGCCAGCAGCCTCAGGGGGGGAGTGTCAGATCGTCGAGATACGCAGTATTTT. It translates to CASSLRGGVSDRRDTQYF. The chain recombines TRBV7-8 with TRBJ2-3; D may correspond to TRBD1 or TRBD2 (7 bases each). V dropped 5 bases and J dropped 5 bases, with 26 bases sitting between them. Germline CDR1 and CDR2: SGHVS and FQNEAQ. This CDR3 is 18 amino acids long.

The rearrangement links TRBV6-6 to TRBJ1-3; maybe TRBD1 (5 bases). Germline CDR1 reads MNHNY; CDR2 reads SVGAGI (reference sequence). The ends were cut back, 6 bases at V and 0 bases at J, with 27 bases in the middle. The length of the CDR3 is 20 residues. For the CDR3, the DNA is TGTGCCAGCAGCGATAGTGCCCCGGGACGGGGATTGAGCTCTGGAAACACCATATATTTT. Amino acid sequence: CASSDSAPGRGLSSGNTIYF.

The J gene is TRBJ2-3, the V gene TRBV11-1; TRBD2 aligns across 14 bases. The V and J ends lost 5 bases and 7 bases, in that order; junction bases with no gene match: 5. This CDR3 has 15 residues. Per germline, CDR1 SGHAT and CDR2 FQDESV (reference sequence). The DNA of the CDR3 is TGTGCCAGCAGCCGACTAGCGGGGGGGCTGTATACGCAGTATTTT. Translated, it gives CASSRLAGGLYTQYF. The full variable domain, completed using reference TRBV11-1 and TRBJ2-3, is EAEVAQSPRYKITEKSQAVAFWCDPISGHATLYWYRQILGQGPELLVQFQDESVVDDSQLPKDRFSAERLKGVDSTLKIQPAELGDSAMYLCASSRLAGGLYTQYFGPGTRLTVL.

The rearrangement links TRBV5-8 to TRBJ2-1; 11 bases are a match to TRBD2. The germline gives CDR1 SGHTS, CDR2 YDEGEE. The CDR3 covers 16 residues. The V segment lost 7 bases and the J segment 10 bases; nucleotides outside the gene matches: 16. CDR3 protein: CASLPQRLAGGLEQFF. CDR3 DNA sequence: TGTGCCAGCCTCCCCCAGAGGCTAGCGGGGGGTCTCGAGCAGTTCTTC.

The chain joins TRBV18 to TRBJ2-7; 11 bases line up with TRBD1. The CDR3 runs 13 residues. The trim removed 6 bases at V and 6 bases at J, leaving 4 bases unmatched. Germline-derived CDR1 and CDR2 are KGHSH and LQKENI. The CDR3 loop is CASSRTGGGEQYF. The CDR3 nucleotides read TGTGCCAGCTCGCGGACAGGGGGCGGCGAGCAGTACTTC. Using reference TRBV18 and TRBJ2-7 for the parts outside the CDR3, the full variable domain is NAGVMQNPRHLVRRRGQEARLRCSPMKGHSHVYWYRQLPEEGLKFMVYLQKENIIDESGMPKERFSAEFPKEGPSILRIQQVVRGDSAAYFCASSRTGGGEQYFGPGTRLTVT.

This clone showed up just a few times. The CDR3 nucleotides are TGTGCCTGGAGTGTACTGGTAGGAAACACCATATATTTT. It codes for CAWSVLVGNTIYF. The genes are TRBV30 and TRBJ1-3; unclear D gene. The CDR3 has 13 amino acids. The germline CDR1 and CDR2 sequences are GTSNPN and SVGIG (reference sequence). Trimming pared 0 bases from V and 4 bases from J, leaving 7 bases between. Complete variable domain (other parts from reference TRBV30 and TRBJ1-3): SQTIHQWPATLVQPVGSPLSLECTVEGTSNPNLYWYRQAAGRGLQLLFYSVGIGQISSEVPQNLSASRPQDRQFILSSKKLLLSDSGFYLCAWSVLVGNTIYFGEGSWLTVV.

This clone was detected only a few times. J is TRBJ2-5 and V is TRBV24-1; D might be TRBD1 or TRBD2, each matching 6 bases. Trimming left V 3 bases short and J 5 bases short, with 18 bases between. The CDR3 length is 16 residues. Germline CDR1 is KGHDR and CDR2 is SFDVKD. The chain's CDR3 is CATSDSRGRGLETQYF. The CDR3, as DNA: TGTGCCACCAGTGATAGTCGAGGCCGGGGGCTCGAGACCCAGTACTTC.

V is TRBV11-2 and J is TRBJ2-1; D remains ambiguous. The V gene lost 6 bases and the J gene lost 0 bases, with 18 bases spanning the gap. CDR3 length equals 17 residues. CDR1 and CDR2 from the germline V gene are SGHAT and FQNNGV. The CDR3 coding sequence is TGTGCCAGCAGTCCCCTTGGGCAGTCGAGCTCCTACAATGAGCAGTTCTTC. This sequence encodes CASSPLGQSSSYNEQFF.

The J gene is TRBJ2-1, the V gene TRBV7-9; D is unresolved. This CDR3 has 12 residues. CDR1 and CDR2 (germline): SEHNR, FQNEAQ (reference sequence). The V and J ends lost 10 bases and 2 bases respectively, with 9 bases between them. Here the CDR3 DNA reads TGTGCCACCCGGTCCCCCTACAATGAGCAGTTCTTC. Translated: CATRSPYNEQFF.

The J gene is TRBJ1-1, the V gene TRBV30; a weak D match, TRBD1 (6 bases). The germline V gene encodes CDR1 GTSNPN and CDR2 SVGIG (reference sequence). Trimming took 0 bases from V and 10 from J, leaving 15 bases between them. This CDR3 comprises 13 residues. The CDR3 is CAWSVGGALVAFF. The CDR3, as DNA: TGTGCCTGGAGTGTGGGGGGGGCGTTGGTAGCTTTCTTT.

In this sample, this clone turned up once. CDR3 bases: TGTGCCACCCAGAGGGACAGAAACACTGAAGCTTTCTTT. Its protein product is CATQRDRNTEAFF. The rearrangement uses TRBV10-3 and TRBJ1-1; 7 nucleotides line up with TRBD1. The CDR3 contains 13 residues. With V trimmed by 10 bases and J by 2 bases, 7 bases remained unmatched. CDR1 is ENHRY, CDR2 SYGVKD, per germline.

The chain carries TRBV7-3 and TRBJ2-1, with D possibly being TRBD1 or TRBD2 (5 bases each). The V end was cut by 5 bases, the J end by 9 bases, with 11 bases between. Germline values: CDR1 SGHTA, CDR2 FQGTGA. This CDR3 has 12 residues. The CDR3 loop reads CASSQARGEQFF. CDR3 DNA sequence: TGTGCCAGCAGCCAAGCGAGGGGTGAGCAGTTCTTC.

The V call is TRBV7-9, the J call TRBJ2-5; unclear D gene. The CDR3 runs 14 residues. Trimming removed 5 bases from V and 5 bases from J, with 15 bases in between. From germline, CDR1 is SEHNR and CDR2 FQNEAQ (reference sequence). The CDR3 spells CASSPHLSPETQYF. As DNA, the CDR3 is TGTGCCAGCAGCCCCCATCTCTCCCCGGAGACCCAGTACTTC.

This chain uses TRBV28 with TRBJ2-7; 8 nucleotides match TRBD1. J lost 2 bases, V lost 5 bases, and 5 bases had no gene match. CDR3 length: 14 residues. Germline V gene data show CDR1 as MDHEN and CDR2 as SYDVKM. The CDR3 loop reads CASSAGTGAYEQYF. CDR3 coding DNA: TGTGCCAGCAGTGCAGGGACAGGAGCCTACGAGCAGTACTTC.

V usage is TRBV2 and J usage is TRBJ1-2; D might be TRBD1 (5 bases). Germline V gene lookup returns CDR1 SNHLY and CDR2 FYNNEI. Trimming took off 9 bases at V and 4 bases at J, with 12 bases between the two ends. The length of the CDR3 is 12 residues. In DNA form, the CDR3 reads TGTGCCAGTTCCGGGACCACCTATGGCTACACCTTC. Translated, it gives CASSGTTYGYTF.

This chain links TRBV27 with TRBJ2-1; D possibly corresponds to TRBD1 (6 bases). This CDR3 has 15 amino acids. The V gene lost 2 bases and the J gene lost 2 bases, with 10 bases spanning the gap. Germline loops: CDR1 MNHEY, CDR2 SMNVEV (reference sequence). The CDR3 coding sequence is TGTGCCAGCAGTTTAGAGGGGGATCCCTACAATGAGCAGTTCTTC. It translates to CASSLEGDPYNEQFF.

The chain joins TRBV11-2 to TRBJ1-6, with D tentatively TRBD1 (5 bases). Germline CDR1 and CDR2: SGHAT and FQNNGV. This CDR3 comprises 15 residues. V lost 1 base and J lost 6, with 10 bases in between. The CDR3 loop reads CASSLVARGNSPLHF. CDR3 sequence (DNA): TGTGCCAGCAGCTTAGTTGCGAGGGGTAATTCACCCCTCCACTTT.

The chain carries TRBV19 and TRBJ2-1, with TRBD1 as a possible D gene (5 bases). The germline V gene encodes CDR1 LNHDA and CDR2 SQIVND (reference sequence). Trimming took off 1 base at V and 0 bases at J, with 10 bases between the two ends. The CDR3 is made up of 16 amino acids. The CDR3 sequence: CASSIGQQSSYNEQFF. As DNA, the CDR3 is TGTGCCAGTAGTATAGGACAGCAGAGCTCCTACAATGAGCAGTTCTTC.

The genes are TRBV10-3 and TRBJ1-2; D call uncertain. This CDR3 region has 11 residues. CDR1 is ENHRY and CDR2 is SYGVKD in the germline V gene. V was trimmed by 4 bases and J by 6 bases, leaving 6 bases between them. Here the CDR3 DNA reads TGTGCCATCAGTGCCCTAGATGGCTACACCTTC. Its translation is CAISALDGYTF.

The gene calls are TRBV27 and TRBJ1-1; a weak D match, TRBD1 (5 bases). The CDR3 contains 13 residues. Trimming pared 6 bases from V and 4 bases from J, leaving 12 bases between. Germline lookup yields CDR1 MNHEY and CDR2 SMNVEV (reference sequence). CDR3 in amino acids: CASRDTEGTEAFF. The CDR3 nucleotides are TGTGCCAGCAGGGACACCGAGGGCACTGAAGCTTTCTTT.